A single sample is the source of the 16 T cell receptor beta chains below, sequenced in a study of monozygotic twins with inflammatory bowel disease. Reanalyzing the 5' RACE reads, TCRdb keeps one entry per CDR3 protein, without DNA. This listing includes 110,000 or so distinct CDR3 sequences. Sequenced sample: blood. The origin of the receptors is a human donor with ulcerative colitis or Crohn's disease, or a healthy co-twin of an affected twin (not recorded which).

This sequence joins TRBV7-9 and TRBJ2-1; TCRdb outputs TRBD2, but without DNA this stays unchecked. CDR1 is SEHNR and CDR2 is FQNEAQ in the germline V gene (reference sequence). There are 15 residues in the CDR3. CDR3 sequence: CASSLEAGGPNEQFF.

This chain connects TRBV20-1 to TRBJ2-7; TCRdb reports TRBD2, a call that lacks DNA to check it against. CDR3 length equals 13 residues. Germline V gives CDR1 DFQATT, CDR2 SNEGSKA (reference sequence). The CDR3 loop is CSAVWTSPLEQYF.

This sequence joins TRBV20-1 and TRBJ2-7; the TRBD1 assignment by TCRdb is unverifiable without DNA. The germline CDR1 and CDR2 sequences are DFQATT and SNEGSKA (reference sequence). The length of the CDR3 is 16 residues. Here the CDR3 reads CSARAGADREDYEQYF.

V gene TRBV5-1 combines with J gene TRBJ2-5; with no DNA, the TCRdb D assignment of TRBD1 cannot be verified. Per germline, CDR1 SGHRS and CDR2 YFSETQ. The CDR3 has 15 residues. The CDR3 here is CASSSTGGYQETQYF.

The chain combines TRBV29-1 with TRBJ1-2; there is no DNA to check the TCRdb D call of TRBD1. The CDR3 is 16 amino acids. Germline assignment: CDR1 SQVTM and CDR2 ANQGSEA. The CDR3: CSVGRGWGMGNYGYTF.

The chain uses TRBV5-6 and TRBJ2-1. The CDR3 is made up of 14 amino acids. Germline V gene sequence: CDR1 SGHDT, CDR2 YYEEEE. CDR3 amino acids: CASSLVQVYNEQFF.

The chain combines TRBV5-4 with TRBJ1-3; TCRdb names TRBD1, which stays unverified in the absence of DNA. This CDR3 comprises 14 residues. Looked up from germline, CDR1 is SGHNT and CDR2 is YYREEE (reference sequence). The CDR3 sequence: CASNSGGERDTIYF.

The chain uses TRBV9 and TRBJ2-1. Per the germline V gene, CDR1 is SGDLS and CDR2 is YYNGEE. The CDR3 extends over 14 amino acids. The CDR3 sequence: CASSPQPRGNEQFF.

The V and J genes are TRBV20-1 and TRBJ2-7; TCRdb indicates TRBD2, and absent DNA this call remains unverified. CDR3 size: 17 residues. Germline CDR1 is DFQATT and CDR2 is SNEGSKA (reference sequence). The CDR3 here is CSARDPNAGTSYREQYF.

The chain joins TRBV6-2 or TRBV6-3 to TRBJ2-5; TCRdb's D gene call, TRBD2, goes unchecked for lack of DNA. Germline CDR1 is MNHEY and CDR2 is SVGEGT. The CDR3 spans 14 residues. Here the CDR3 reads CASSYRTSPETQYF.

The chain carries TRBV9 and TRBJ2-1; checking the TCRdb D call of TRBD2 is not possible without DNA. This CDR3 is 15 amino acids long. Germline V gene sequence: CDR1 SGDLS, CDR2 YYNGEE. CDR3 residues: CASSRVGGTYNEQFF.

The chain couples TRBV19 to TRBJ1-5; TCRdb's D call, TRBD1, is unchecked because there is no DNA. The CDR3 loop spans 19 amino acids. The germline gives CDR1 LNHDA, CDR2 SQIVND (reference sequence). The CDR3 loop reads CASSLIGGRDRFSNQPQHF.

V usage is TRBV4-2 and J usage is TRBJ1-6. This CDR3 has 15 amino acids. CDR1 LGHNA and CDR2 YNFKEQ come from the germline V gene. CDR3 sequence: CASSQEDVGSSPLHF.

The rearrangement joins TRBV20-1 to TRBJ2-7. The CDR3 runs to 15 residues. Germline CDR1 is DFQATT and CDR2 is SNEGSKA (reference sequence). The CDR3: CSARRMRLPTEEQYF.

This chain uses TRBV10-3 with TRBJ2-1; the D call of TRBD2 rests on TCRdb alone, since no DNA is present to check it. Germline CDR1 is ENHRY and CDR2 is SYGVKD. This CDR3 has 14 amino acids. CDR3 region: CAISAGGRGNEQFF.

The CDR3 is CATSDRGGTGSGNTIYF. V gene TRBV24-1 combines with J gene TRBJ1-3; there is no DNA to check the TCRdb D call of TRBD1. The germline CDR1 and CDR2 sequences are KGHDR and SFDVKD. The CDR3 is 17 residues long.